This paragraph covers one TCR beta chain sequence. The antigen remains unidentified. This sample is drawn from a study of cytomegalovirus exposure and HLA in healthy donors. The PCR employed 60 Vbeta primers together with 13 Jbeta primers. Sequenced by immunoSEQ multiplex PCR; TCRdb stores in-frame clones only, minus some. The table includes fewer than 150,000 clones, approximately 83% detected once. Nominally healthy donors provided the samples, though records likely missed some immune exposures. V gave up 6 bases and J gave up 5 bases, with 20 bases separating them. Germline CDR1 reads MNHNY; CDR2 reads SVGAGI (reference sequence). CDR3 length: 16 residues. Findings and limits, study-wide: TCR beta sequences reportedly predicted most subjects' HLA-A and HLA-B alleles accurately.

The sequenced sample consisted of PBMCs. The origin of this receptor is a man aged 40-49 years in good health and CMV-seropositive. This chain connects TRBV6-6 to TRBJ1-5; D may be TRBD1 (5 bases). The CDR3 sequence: CASSGLRQGADQPQHF. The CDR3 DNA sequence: TGTGCCAGCAGCGGACTACGCCAGGGTGCGGATCAGCCCCAGCATTTT.